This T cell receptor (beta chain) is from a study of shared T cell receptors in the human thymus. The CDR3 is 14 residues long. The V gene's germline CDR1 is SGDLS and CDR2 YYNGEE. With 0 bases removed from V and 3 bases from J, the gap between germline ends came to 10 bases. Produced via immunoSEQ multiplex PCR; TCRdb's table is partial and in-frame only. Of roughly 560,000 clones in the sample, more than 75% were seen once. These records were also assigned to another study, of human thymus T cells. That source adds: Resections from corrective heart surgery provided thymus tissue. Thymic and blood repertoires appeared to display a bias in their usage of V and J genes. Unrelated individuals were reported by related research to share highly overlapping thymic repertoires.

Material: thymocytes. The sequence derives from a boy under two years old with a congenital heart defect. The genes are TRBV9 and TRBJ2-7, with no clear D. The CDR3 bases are TGTGCCAGCAGCGTAGCCGGTGAGAGCTACGAGCAGTACTTC. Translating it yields CASSVAGESYEQYF.